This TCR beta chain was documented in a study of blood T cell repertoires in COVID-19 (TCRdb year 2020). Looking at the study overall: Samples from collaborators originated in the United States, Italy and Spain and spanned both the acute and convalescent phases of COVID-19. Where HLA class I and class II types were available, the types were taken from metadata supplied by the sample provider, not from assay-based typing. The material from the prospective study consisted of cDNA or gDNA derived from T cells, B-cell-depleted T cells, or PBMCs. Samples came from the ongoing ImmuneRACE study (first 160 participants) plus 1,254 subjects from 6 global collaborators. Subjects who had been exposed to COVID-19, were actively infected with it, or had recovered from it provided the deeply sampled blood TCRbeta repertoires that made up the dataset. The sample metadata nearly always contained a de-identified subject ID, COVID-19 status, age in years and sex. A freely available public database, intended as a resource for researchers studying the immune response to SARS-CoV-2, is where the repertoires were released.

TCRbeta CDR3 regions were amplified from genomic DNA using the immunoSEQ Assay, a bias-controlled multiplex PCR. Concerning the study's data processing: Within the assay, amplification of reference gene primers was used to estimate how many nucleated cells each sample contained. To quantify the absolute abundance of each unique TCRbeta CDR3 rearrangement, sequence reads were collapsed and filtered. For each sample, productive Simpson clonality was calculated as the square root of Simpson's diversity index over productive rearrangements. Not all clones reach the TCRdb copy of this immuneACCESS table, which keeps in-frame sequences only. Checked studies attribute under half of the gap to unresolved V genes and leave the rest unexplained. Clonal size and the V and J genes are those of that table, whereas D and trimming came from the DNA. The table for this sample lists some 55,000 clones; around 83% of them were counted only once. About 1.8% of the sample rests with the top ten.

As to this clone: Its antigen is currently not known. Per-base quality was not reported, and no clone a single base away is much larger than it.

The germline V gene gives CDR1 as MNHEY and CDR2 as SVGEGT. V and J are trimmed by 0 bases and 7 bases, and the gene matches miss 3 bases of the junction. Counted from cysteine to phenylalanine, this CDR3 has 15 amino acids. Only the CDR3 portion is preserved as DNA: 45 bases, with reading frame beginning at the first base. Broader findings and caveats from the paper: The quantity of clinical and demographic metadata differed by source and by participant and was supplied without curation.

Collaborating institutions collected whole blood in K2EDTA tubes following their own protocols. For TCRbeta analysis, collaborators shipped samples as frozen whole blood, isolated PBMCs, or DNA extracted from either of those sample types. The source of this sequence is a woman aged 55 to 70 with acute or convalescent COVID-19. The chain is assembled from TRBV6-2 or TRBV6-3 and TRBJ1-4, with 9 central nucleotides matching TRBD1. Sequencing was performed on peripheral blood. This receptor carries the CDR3 CASSYSTGGSEKLFF. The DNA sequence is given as TGTGCCAGCAGTTACTCGACAGGGGGGAGTGAAAAACTGTTTTTT.